The 6 T cell receptor beta chains listed next were all sequenced from one sample in a study of identical twins. TCRdb redid the calling of the 5' RACE reads with MiXCR, one entry per CDR3 protein. Of 1.5 million to 2 million distinct CDR3 sequences listed, about 31% were seen once; the top ten hold more than 0.25%. The specimen sequenced was cord blood. These receptors came from a newborn girl in good health.

This clonotype was seen at least ten times. J is TRBJ1-5 and V is TRBV20-1; no reliable D call. V was cut by 0 bases and J by 3 bases, with 6 bases left in between. CDR3 length equals 13 residues. The V gene's germline CDR1 is DFQATT and CDR2 SNEGSKA (reference sequence). CDR3 region: CSARDSFNQPQHF. CDR3 DNA: TGCAGTGCTAGAGACAGCTTCAATCAGCCCCAGCATTTT.

The rearrangement links TRBV7-2 to TRBJ1-3; possible D gene TRBD1, 5 bases. The CDR3 is 16 amino acids. V was cut by 3 bases and J by 4 bases, with 16 bases left in between. Germline lookup yields CDR1 SGHTA and CDR2 FQGNSA. The CDR3 reads CASSFLAQGGGNTIYF. CDR3 nucleotide sequence: TGTGCCAGCAGCTTCTTAGCCCAGGGCGGGGGAAACACCATATATTTT.

The gene calls are TRBV19 and TRBJ1-2; D is perhaps TRBD1 (5 bases). The CDR3 is made up of 12 amino acids. V was cut by 7 bases and J by 8 bases, with 14 bases left in between. The germline CDR1 and CDR2 sequences are LNHDA and SQIVND (reference sequence). CDR3: CASTQAGLGYTF. In DNA, the CDR3 is TGTGCCAGTACCCAAGCGGGGCTCGGCTACACCTTC.

The chain uses TRBV5-1 and TRBJ2-1; tentatively, D is TRBD1 or TRBD2 (6 bases each). V was pared by 5 bases and J by 7 bases, with 16 bases between. The CDR3 has 14 residues. Germline loops: CDR1 SGHRS, CDR2 YFSETQ. CDR3 sequence: CASRVSGAGNEQFF. The CDR3 DNA is TGCGCCAGCAGAGTCTCGGGGGCCGGAAATGAGCAGTTCTTC.

Worth noting for this clonotype: The germline gene is not matched at one end of the junction; a read error may be the cause. The chain recombines TRBV7-2 with TRBJ1-1; D is undetermined. CDR3 length: 14 residues. Germline CDR1 reads SGHTA; CDR2 reads FQGNSA. The DNA of the CDR3 is TGTGCCAGCAGCTTAGCGCGGGAGAACGCTGAAGCTTTCTTT. This codes for CASSLARENAEAFF. Full variable domain (outside the CDR3, taken from reference TRBV7-2 and TRBJ1-1): GAGVSQSPSNKVTEKGKDVELRCDPISGHTALYWYRQSLGQGLEFLIYFQGNSAPDKSGLPSDRFSAERTGGSVSTLTIQRTQQEDSAVYLCASSLARENAEAFFGQGTRLTVV.

This chain joins TRBV7-9 and TRBJ1-1, with TRBD1 matching 11 bases. In germline, CDR1 is SEHNR, CDR2 FQNEAQ (reference sequence). With 4 bases clipped from V and 0 bases from J, the junction kept 4 bases outside the gene matches. This CDR3 is built from 16 residues. The CDR3 DNA reads TGTGCCAGCAGCTCGGACAGGGGGCAAATGAACACTGAAGCTTTCTTT. This translates into CASSSDRGQMNTEAFF.